This T cell receptor beta chain was documented in a study of blood T cell repertoires in COVID-19. Whole-study context: COVID-19 samples, acute and convalescent, were from the United States, Italy and Spain. T cells, B-cell-depleted T cells, or PBMCs provided the cDNA or gDNA that served as material.

Only in-frame clones appear in the TCRdb table, and some are missing; sequencing was by immunoSEQ multiplex PCR. The sample contains 200,000 to 300,000 clones, 70% to 90% of which appear only once. All enrollees were about 18 to 100 years old and from about 25 US areas. Cohort allocation depended upon clinical history that participants reported. V lost 1 base, J lost 4 bases, and 12 bases lay in between. The CDR3 is made up of 15 amino acids. Germline V gene lookup returns CDR1 SGHAT and CDR2 FQNNGV. This chain joins TRBV11-2 and TRBJ2-3, with a tentative D call TRBD2 (7 bases). This TCR came from a woman in her thirties or forties with acute COVID-19. Sequencing was performed on PBMCs or T cells enriched from blood (not recorded which). The CDR3: CASSLVGGRADTQYF. The CDR3 DNA reads TGTGCCAGCAGCTTAGTGGGGGGGCGCGCAGATACGCAGTATTTT. Combining the CDR3 with reference TRBV11-2 and TRBJ2-3 gives the whole variable domain EAGVAQSPRYKIIEKRQSVAFWCNPISGHATLYWYQQILGQGPKLLIQFQNNGVVDDSQLPKDRFSAERLKGVDSTLKIQPAKLEDSAVYLCASSLVGGRADTQYFGPGTRLTVL.